Below are 21 T cell receptor beta chains sequenced from a single sample in a study of PD-L1 blockade in urothelial cancer. Assay: immunoSEQ multiplex PCR; the TCRdb copy retains only in-frame clones and omits some. The sample lists approximately 80,000 clones, roughly 82% occurring once. The starting material was PBMCs, obtained around atezolizumab (anti-PD-L1) treatment. These receptors were taken from a man aged 65 to 85 with urothelial cancer.

This clone was recorded once. The chain joins TRBV4-2 to TRBJ2-3; 8 bases line up with TRBD2. The CDR3 is 18 residues long. V gave up 1 base and J gave up 2 bases; unmatched junction bases: 11. Germline V gene lookup returns CDR1 LGHNA and CDR2 YNFKEQ. The CDR3 reads CASSQVSLVAGYTDTQYF. The CDR3 bases are TGTGCCAGCAGCCAAGTCTCCCTGGTAGCGGGGTACACAGATACGCAGTATTTT.

The chain couples TRBV18 to TRBJ1-2, with 8 bases matching TRBD1. CDR1 is KGHSH, CDR2 LQKENI, per germline. This CDR3 is built from 15 residues. V lost 3 bases to trimming and J lost 4 bases; unmatched junction nucleotides: 7. The CDR3 region is CASSPSTGEGYGYTF. CDR3 DNA sequence: TGTGCCAGCTCACCGTCGACAGGGGAAGGCTATGGCTACACCTTC.

This clone was detected once. The rearrangement joins TRBV9 to TRBJ2-2, with 7 bases matching TRBD2. The CDR3 totals 17 residues. Germline CDR1 reads SGDLS; CDR2 reads YYNGEE. Trimming at V came to 1 base and at J to 5 bases, leaving 11 bases not matched to a gene. The CDR3 loop reads CASSVSGTLLRTGELFF. CDR3 coding DNA: TGTGCCAGCAGCGTAAGCGGGACGCTCCTGCGGACCGGGGAGCTGTTTTTT.

This clone has just a few counts. The gene calls are TRBV7-3 and TRBJ1-2, with TRBD1 matching 8 bases. The CDR3 is made up of 15 amino acids. The germline CDR1 and CDR2 sequences are SGHTA and FQGTGA. Unmatched junction bases numbered 8, after V lost 2 bases and J lost 6 bases. In nucleotides, the CDR3 is TGTGCCAGCAGCTTAGGATCAGGGGGCGCAGATGGCTACACCTTC. This gives the protein CASSLGSGGADGYTF.

Notes on this clone: Other DNA sequences in this specimen translate into the identical CDR3. The chain is built from TRBV7-2 and TRBJ1-3; D gene unclear. CDR3 length equals 16 residues. The germline V and J ends were trimmed by 1 base and 0 bases, with 10 bases remaining between them. Germline V gives CDR1 SGHTA, CDR2 FQGNSA. The DNA of the CDR3 is TGTGCCAGCAGCTTAGGGCCCCCTTCCTCTGGAAACACCATATATTTT. It encodes CASSLGPPSSGNTIYF.

V usage is TRBV14 and J usage is TRBJ1-4; 7 nucleotides line up with TRBD1. From germline, CDR1 is SGHDN and CDR2 FVKESK. Trimming cost V 0 bases and J 7 bases; bases outside gene matches: 8. The CDR3 loop spans 16 amino acids. The CDR3, as DNA: TGTGCCAGCAGCCAAGATCGAGGCAGGGGGAGTGAAAAACTGTTTTTT. Protein product: CASSQDRGRGSEKLFF.

V is TRBV5-1 and J is TRBJ2-3; D might be TRBD2 (5 bases). This CDR3 is 13 amino acids long. Germline V gene lookup returns CDR1 SGHRS and CDR2 YFSETQ. The V end was cut by 4 bases, the J end by 1 base, with 7 bases between. CDR3 protein: CASSVSGTDTQYF. CDR3 in DNA: TGCGCCAGCAGCGTTAGCGGCACAGATACGCAGTATTTT.

The chain carries TRBV19 and TRBJ1-2, with D tentatively TRBD1 (6 bases). The germline gives CDR1 LNHDA, CDR2 SQIVND (reference sequence). The CDR3 covers 13 residues. V was trimmed by 9 bases and J by 4 bases, leaving 15 bases between them. The CDR3 DNA is TGTGCCAGCCGAGAAGGGGGAGTCTATGGCTACACCTTC. Protein: CASREGGVYGYTF.

J is TRBJ2-5 and V is TRBV10-3, with D perhaps TRBD2 (5 bases). Trimming took off 2 bases at V and 0 bases at J, with 7 bases between the two ends. Per the germline V gene, CDR1 is ENHRY and CDR2 is SYGVKD. The CDR3 runs 14 residues. CDR3 amino acids: CAISEAGYQETQYF. Here the CDR3 DNA reads TGTGCCATCAGTGAGGCGGGTTACCAAGAGACCCAGTACTTC.

V is TRBV9 and J is TRBJ2-7; TRBD2 matches 9 bases. CDR1 SGDLS and CDR2 YYNGEE come from the germline V gene. CDR3 length: 13 residues. V lost 4 bases to trimming and J lost 6 bases; unmatched junction nucleotides: 5. The DNA of the CDR3 is TGTGCCAGCAGCTCCGGGACTAGCTCCGAGCAGTACTTC. Encoded protein: CASSSGTSSEQYF.

This clone has only one observation. The V and J genes are TRBV18 and TRBJ2-7, with 7 bases that match TRBD2. Per germline, CDR1 KGHSH and CDR2 LQKENI. The CDR3 has 12 amino acids. With 4 bases clipped from V and 7 bases from J, the junction kept 4 bases outside the gene matches. CDR3 region: CASSRPGGEQYF. CDR3 in DNA: TGTGCCAGCTCACGGCCCGGGGGGGAGCAGTACTTC.

The rearrangement joins TRBV20-1 to TRBJ1-1; D unresolved. V was trimmed by 5 bases and J by 1 base, leaving 5 bases between them. Germline-derived CDR1 and CDR2 are DFQATT and SNEGSKA (reference sequence). The CDR3 runs to 11 residues. In DNA form, the CDR3 reads TGCAGTGCTTTACAGAACACTGAAGCTTTCTTT. Translating it yields CSALQNTEAFF.

The V and J genes are TRBV18 and TRBJ1-1, with D possibly TRBD1 on 5 matching bases. The V and J ends lost 3 bases and 4 bases respectively, with 9 bases between them. The length of the CDR3 is 13 residues. CDR1 is KGHSH, CDR2 LQKENI, per germline. The CDR3 nucleotides are TGTGCCAGCTCACCTGACCAGGGCACTGAAGCTTTCTTT. Protein sequence: CASSPDQGTEAFF.

The chain links TRBV27 to TRBJ2-3; weak D call: TRBD1 (6 bases). V lost 8 bases, J lost 2 bases, and 14 bases lay in between. The CDR3 totals 14 residues. Germline V CDR1 and CDR2: MNHEY, SMNVEV (reference sequence). The CDR3 spells CASGPRGYTDTQYF. The CDR3 DNA reads TGTGCCAGCGGTCCCAGGGGCTACACAGATACGCAGTATTTT.

Only one count was recorded for this clone. The CDR3 protein is CAWTRTTRMNTEAFF. The CDR3 nucleotides read TGTGCCTGGACTAGGACAACCAGGATGAACACTGAAGCTTTCTTT. The V call is TRBV30, the J call TRBJ1-1; D perhaps matches TRBD1 (5 bases). V lost 4 bases and J lost 0, with 15 bases in between. The CDR3 length is 15 residues. The germline gives CDR1 GTSNPN, CDR2 SVGIG (reference sequence).

The chain is built from TRBV10-3 and TRBJ2-1; TRBD2 matches at 13 bases. Germline lookup yields CDR1 ENHRY and CDR2 SYGVKD. Germline trimming cut 3 bases from V and 3 bases from J; bases unmatched to any gene: 2. The CDR3 covers 16 residues. The CDR3 DNA reads TGTGCCATCAGTGAAGGACTAGCGGGAGACTACAATGAGCAGTTCTTC. It specifies CAISEGLAGDYNEQFF.

This clone showed up just a few times. V usage is TRBV11-3 and J usage is TRBJ1-3; perhaps TRBD1 as D (6 bases). This CDR3 comprises 16 residues. Germline CDR1 is SGHNT and CDR2 is YENEEA. Trimming shortened V by 5 bases and J by 3 bases, and 17 bases separated the two germline ends. CDR3 in DNA: TGTGCCAGCAGCCCACAACAGGGCTTGTATGGAAACACCATATATTTT. Translated, it gives CASSPQQGLYGNTIYF.

This chain joins TRBV10-3 and TRBJ2-1; 11 nucleotides agree with TRBD2. CDR1 ENHRY and CDR2 SYGVKD come from the germline V gene. The CDR3 covers 16 residues. Germline trimming cut 6 bases from V and 4 bases from J; bases unmatched to any gene: 8. CDR3 residues: CAIRELAGDAYNEQFF. CDR3 bases: TGTGCCATCAGGGAACTAGCGGGAGATGCTTACAATGAGCAGTTCTTC.

On this clone itself: The same CDR3 arises from other DNA sequences in this sample as well. The chain joins TRBV19 to TRBJ2-7; D gene ambiguous. CDR3 size: 13 residues. Germline lookup yields CDR1 LNHDA and CDR2 SQIVND (reference sequence). V was cut by 2 bases and J by 3 bases, with 8 bases left in between. DNA for the CDR3: TGTGCCAGTAGTATAACAGTTAGCTACGAGCAGTACTTC. Amino acid sequence: CASSITVSYEQYF.

The V and J genes are TRBV10-3 and TRBJ2-3, with 8 positions matching TRBD2. The CDR3 is made up of 18 amino acids. The germline CDR1 and CDR2 sequences are ENHRY and SYGVKD. Trimming at V came to 2 bases and at J to 1 base, leaving 11 bases not matched to a gene. In nucleotides, the CDR3 is TGTGCCATCAGTGAGCCCGCGGGAGGAGGCAGAGGCACAGATACGCAGTATTTT. It specifies CAISEPAGGGRGTDTQYF.

J is TRBJ1-1 and V is TRBV11-3; 10 nucleotides align to TRBD1. V gave up 5 bases and J gave up 3 bases; unmatched junction bases: 3. The germline V gene has CDR1 SGHNT and CDR2 YENEEA. The CDR3 extends over 14 amino acids. In DNA form, the CDR3 reads TGTGCCAGCAGCCACGGGACAGGGGACACTGAAGCTTTCTTT. As protein: CASSHGTGDTEAFF.